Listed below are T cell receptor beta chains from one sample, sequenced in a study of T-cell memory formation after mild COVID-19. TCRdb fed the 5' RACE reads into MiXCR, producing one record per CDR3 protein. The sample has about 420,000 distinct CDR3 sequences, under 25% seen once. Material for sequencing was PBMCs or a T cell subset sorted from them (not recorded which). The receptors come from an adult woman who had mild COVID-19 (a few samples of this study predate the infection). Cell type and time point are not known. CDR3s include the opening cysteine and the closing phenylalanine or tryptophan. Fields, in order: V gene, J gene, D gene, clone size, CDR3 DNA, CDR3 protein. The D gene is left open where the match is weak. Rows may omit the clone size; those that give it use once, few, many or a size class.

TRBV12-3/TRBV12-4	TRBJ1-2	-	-	TGTGCCAGCAGTTTAAAGCCCTCAGGACAGCGTAGGAGCTACACCTTC	CASSLKPSGQRRSYTF
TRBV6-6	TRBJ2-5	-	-	TGTGCCAGCAGTTATTGGCTCCAAGAGACCCAGTACTTC	CASSYWLQETQYF
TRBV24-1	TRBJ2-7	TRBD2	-	TGTGCCACCGGACTAGCGGGAGTGAGGGAGCAGTACTTC	CATGLAGVREQYF
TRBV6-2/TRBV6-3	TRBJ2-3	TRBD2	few	TGTGCCAGCTCCGTAGCGGGAGGGCTCTCTCGGGATACGCAGTATTTT	CASSVAGGLSRDTQYF
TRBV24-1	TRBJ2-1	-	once	TGTGCCACCAGCGGGGGTGGGTACAATGAGCAGTTCTTC	CATSGGGYNEQFF
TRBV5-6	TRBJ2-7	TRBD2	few	TGTGCCAGCAGCCGTTGGACTAGCGGGAAGTACGAGCAGTACTTC	CASSRWTSGKYEQYF
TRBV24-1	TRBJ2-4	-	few	TGTGCCACCAGTGATTCGGGCCCAGGGAGCGGCGGCGTTCAGTACTTC	CATSDSGPGSGGVQYF
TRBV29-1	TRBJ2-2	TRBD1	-	TGCAGCGTGGCAGGGGGCCCGAACACCGGGGAGCTGTTTTTT	CSVAGGPNTGELFF
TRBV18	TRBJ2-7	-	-	TGTGCCAGCTCACCAGGGGACACCTCCTACGAGCAGTACTTC	CASSPGDTSYEQYF
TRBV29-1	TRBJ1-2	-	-	TGCAGCTCCGGAGAGGGGCCGCTGGGGGGCTACACCTTC	CSSGEGPLGGYTF
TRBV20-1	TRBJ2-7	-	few	TGCAGTGCTAGAGCCCCGCCGGGTCTAGAGCCAATCTACGAGCAGTACTTC	CSARAPPGLEPIYEQYF
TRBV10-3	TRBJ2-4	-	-	TGTGCCATCAGTCCTGACGGATCCCAAAGAAACATTCAGTACTTC	CAISPDGSQRNIQYF
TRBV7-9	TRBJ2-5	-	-	TGTGCCAGCAGCCAGGACAGCCAAAGGACCCAGTACTTC	CASSQDSQRTQYF
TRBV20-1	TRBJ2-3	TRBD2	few	TGCAGTGCTTTCACTAGCGGGAGAACAGATACGCAGTATTTT	CSAFTSGRTDTQYF
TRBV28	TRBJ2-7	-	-	TGTGCCAGCAGTCGACCGAACACCTACGAGCAGTACTTC	CASSRPNTYEQYF
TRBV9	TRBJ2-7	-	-	TGTGCCAGCAGCGTAGCTACTGGGGCCCTAACCTACGAGCAGTACTTC	CASSVATGALTYEQYF
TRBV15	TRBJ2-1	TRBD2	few	TGTGCCACCAGCAGAGGGAGGGCGGGAGCCTACAATGAGCAGTTCTTC	CATSRGRAGAYNEQFF
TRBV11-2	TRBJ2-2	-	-	TGTGCCAGCAGCTTAGGCCAGGGTGACGGGGAGCTGTTTTTT	CASSLGQGDGELFF
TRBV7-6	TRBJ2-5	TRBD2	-	TGTGCCAGCAGCCCCGGACTAGCCAAAGAGACCCAGTACTTC	CASSPGLAKETQYF
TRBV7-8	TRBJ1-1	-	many	TGTGCCAGCAGTCCCCGAACTCTTTTAATGGGAACTGAAGCTTTCTTT	CASSPRTLLMGTEAFF
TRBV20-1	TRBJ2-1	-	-	TGCAGTGCTAGAGATTTCCTAGCAGGAGGGCAGGGCAATGAGCAGTTCTTC	CSARDFLAGGQGNEQFF
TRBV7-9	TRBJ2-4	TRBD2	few	TGTGCCAGCAGCCTGAGACTAGCGGGAGATGTGAACATTCAGTACTTC	CASSLRLAGDVNIQYF
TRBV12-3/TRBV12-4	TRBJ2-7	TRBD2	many	TGTGCCAGCAGTTTAGGACTAGCGGGAGGCCACGAGCAGTACTTC	CASSLGLAGGHEQYF
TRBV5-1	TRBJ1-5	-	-	TGCGCCAGCAGCACCGGGACAAATAATCAGCCCCAGCATTTT	CASSTGTNNQPQHF
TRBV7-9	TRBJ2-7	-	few	TGTGCCAGCAGCTTAATCGTCTCCGAGCAGTACTTC	CASSLIVSEQYF
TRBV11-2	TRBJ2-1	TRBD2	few	TGTGCCAGCAGCTTAGGTATGCTAGCGGTCCGGGGGTCCTACAATGAGCAGTTCTTC	CASSLGMLAVRGSYNEQFF
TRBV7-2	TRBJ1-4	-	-	TGTGCCAGCAGCCTAGCTGGGGCTCAAGAAAAACTGTTTTTT	CASSLAGAQEKLFF
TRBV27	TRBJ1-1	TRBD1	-	TGTGCCAGCAGTTCGACAGGGGGCCCCACTGAAGCTTTCTTT	CASSSTGGPTEAFF
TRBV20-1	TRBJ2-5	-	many	TGCAGTGCTAGGTACGGCCTTCAAGAGACCCAGTACTTC	CSARYGLQETQYF
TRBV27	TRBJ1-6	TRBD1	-	TGTGCCAGCAGTTTACCGCTCGGACGGACAGGGAATTCACCCCTCCACTTT	CASSLPLGRTGNSPLHF
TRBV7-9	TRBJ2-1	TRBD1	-	TGTGCCAGCAGCGCGGACAGGGGCAATGAGCAGTTCTTC	CASSADRGNEQFF
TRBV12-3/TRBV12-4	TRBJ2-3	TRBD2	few	TGTGCCAGCAGTCCGGGACTAGCGGCTAGCACAGATACGCAGTATTTT	CASSPGLAASTDTQYF
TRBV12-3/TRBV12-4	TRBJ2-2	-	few	TGTGCCAGCAAGATCGGAACCGGGGAGCTGTTTTTT	CASKIGTGELFF
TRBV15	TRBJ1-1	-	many	TGTGCCACCAGCAGAGGTGGATCGGCCACTGAAGCTTTCTTT	CATSRGGSATEAFF
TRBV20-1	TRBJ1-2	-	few	TGCAGTGCTAGAGCGTATAACAGTGACTATGGCTACACCTTC	CSARAYNSDYGYTF
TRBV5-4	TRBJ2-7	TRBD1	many	TGTGCCAGCAGCTTGGGGGAAAACAGGGGGCTTGACGAGCAGTACTTC	CASSLGENRGLDEQYF
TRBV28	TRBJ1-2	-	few	TGTGCCAGTACAGGGCTCTATGGCTACACCTTC	CASTGLYGYTF
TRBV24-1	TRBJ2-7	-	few	TGTGCCACCAGTGATACTTCAGGGGGGATGGCGTACGAGCAGTACTTC	CATSDTSGGMAYEQYF
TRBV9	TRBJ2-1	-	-	TGTGCCAGCAGCGTCAAGGGGGACTCCTACAATGAGCAGTTCTTC	CASSVKGDSYNEQFF
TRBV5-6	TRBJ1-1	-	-	TGTGCCAGCAGCTCGGGGGCCAGGGGCATGAACACTGAAGCTTTCTTT	CASSSGARGMNTEAFF
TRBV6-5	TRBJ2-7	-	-	TGTGCCAGCCGCGAAGCTTACGAGCAGTACTTC	CASREAYEQYF
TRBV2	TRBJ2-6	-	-	TGTGCCGGCAGTCCTATGCCCTCTGGGGCCAACGTCCTGACTTTC	CAGSPMPSGANVLTF
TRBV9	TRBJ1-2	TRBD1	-	TGTGCCAGCAGCGCTCCGGGACAGGGGGCGCCTAACTATGGCTACACCTTC	CASSAPGQGAPNYGYTF
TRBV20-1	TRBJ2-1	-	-	TGCAGTGTTAGAAGTGGTCTTTACAATGAGCAGTTCTTC	CSVRSGLYNEQFF
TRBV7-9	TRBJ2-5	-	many	TGTGCCAGCAGTCTGAGGGAAGAGACCCAGTACTTC	CASSLREETQYF
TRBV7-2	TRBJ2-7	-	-	TGTGCCAGCAGCTTAGGGACGGCTGGACCCTACGAGCAGTACTTC	CASSLGTAGPYEQYF
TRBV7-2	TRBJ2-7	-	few	TGTGCCAGCAGCTTTCAAGGGGTTAACACTAACCCCACCTACGAGCAGTACTTC	CASSFQGVNTNPTYEQYF
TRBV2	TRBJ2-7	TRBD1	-	TGTGCCAGCAGCAAACAGGGGGTGCGCGAGCAGTACTTC	CASSKQGVREQYF
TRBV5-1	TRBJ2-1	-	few	TGCGCCAGCAGCTTGGGGGCCCTTGGTTGGAGTGAGCAGTTCTTC	CASSLGALGWSEQFF
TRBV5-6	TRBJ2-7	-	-	TGTGCCAGCAGCTCAGATCGTTACTACGAGCAGTACTTC	CASSSDRYYEQYF
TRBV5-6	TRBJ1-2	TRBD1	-	TGTGCCAGCAGCTTCCGGGACAGGGGGCGCGATGGCTACACCTTC	CASSFRDRGRDGYTF
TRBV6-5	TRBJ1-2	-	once	TGTGCCAGCAGTTACGGACAGGGCTACACCTTC	CASSYGQGYTF
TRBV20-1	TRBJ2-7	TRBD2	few	TGCAGTGCTAGATCCCCCAAGCGGGGGGCCTACGAGCAGTACTTC	CSARSPKRGAYEQYF
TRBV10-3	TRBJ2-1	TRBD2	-	TGTGCCATCAGTGCTAGCGGGGGGAGTAATGAGCAGTTCTTC	CAISASGGSNEQFF
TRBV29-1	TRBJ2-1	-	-	TGCAGCGTTGTGCAGGGGTGGAATGAGCAGTTCTTC	CSVVQGWNEQFF